The sequence of this T cell receptor beta chain was determined in a study of shared clonotypes between healthy human individuals. Across the whole study: The people who gave samples were two women and a few men aged 18 to 49.

Trimming shortened V by 4 bases and J by 9 bases, and 13 bases separated the two germline ends. This CDR3 comprises 12 residues. Germline V CDR1 and CDR2: SGHDT, YYEEEE. TCRdb keeps only in-frame clones here, not all; method: immunoSEQ multiplex PCR. The sample lists about 710,000 clones; 72% were seen once. This clone was recorded only once. The source is a woman in her thirties in good health. This sequence joins TRBV5-6 and TRBJ1-2; a possible D gene is TRBD1 (5 bases). The specimen sequenced was memory CD4+ T cells sorted from blood. This sample's subset: CD45RA-negative fraction. CDR3 residues: CASSPGWGSYTF. The CDR3 DNA follows: TGTGCCAGCAGCCCCGGGTGGGGGAGCTACACCTTC.